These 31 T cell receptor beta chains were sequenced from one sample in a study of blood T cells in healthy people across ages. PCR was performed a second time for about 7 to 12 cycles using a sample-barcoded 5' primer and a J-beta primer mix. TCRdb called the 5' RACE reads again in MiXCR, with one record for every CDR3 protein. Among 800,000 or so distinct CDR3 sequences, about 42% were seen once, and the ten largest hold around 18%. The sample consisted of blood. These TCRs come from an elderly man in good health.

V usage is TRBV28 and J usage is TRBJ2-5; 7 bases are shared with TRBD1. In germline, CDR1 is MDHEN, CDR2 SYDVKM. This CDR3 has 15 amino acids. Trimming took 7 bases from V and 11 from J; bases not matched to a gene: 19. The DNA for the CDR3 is TGTGCCAGCAATCTGGGAGACAGGGTCTACAATGAGCAGTACTTC. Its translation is CASNLGDRVYNEQYF.

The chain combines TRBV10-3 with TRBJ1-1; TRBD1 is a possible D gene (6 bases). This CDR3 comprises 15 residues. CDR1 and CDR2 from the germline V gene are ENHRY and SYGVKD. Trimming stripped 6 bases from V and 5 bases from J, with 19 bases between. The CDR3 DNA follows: TGTGCCATCAGAGAGACTCAGGGGCTAGGTACTGAAGCTTTCTTT. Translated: CAIRETQGLGTEAFF.

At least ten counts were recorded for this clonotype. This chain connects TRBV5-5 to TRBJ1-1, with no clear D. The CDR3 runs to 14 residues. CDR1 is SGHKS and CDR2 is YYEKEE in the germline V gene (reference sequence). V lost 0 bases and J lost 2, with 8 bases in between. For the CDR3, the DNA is TGTGCCAGCAGCTTGGCCCGGAGTAACACTGAAGCTTTCTTT. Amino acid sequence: CASSLARSNTEAFF.

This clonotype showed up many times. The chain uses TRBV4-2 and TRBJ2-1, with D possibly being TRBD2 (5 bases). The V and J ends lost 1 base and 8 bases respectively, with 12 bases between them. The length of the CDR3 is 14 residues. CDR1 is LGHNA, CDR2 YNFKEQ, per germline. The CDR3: CASSQGAERDEQFF. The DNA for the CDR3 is TGTGCCAGCAGCCAAGGGGCGGAGAGGGATGAGCAGTTCTTC.

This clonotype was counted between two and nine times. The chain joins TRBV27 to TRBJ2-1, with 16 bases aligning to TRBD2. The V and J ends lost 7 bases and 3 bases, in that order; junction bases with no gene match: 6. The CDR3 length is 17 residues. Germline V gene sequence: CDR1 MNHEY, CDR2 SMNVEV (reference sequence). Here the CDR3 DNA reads TGTGCCAGCACTGGGACTAGCGGGAGGGCCTTCTACAATGAGCAGTTCTTC. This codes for CASTGTSGRAFYNEQFF.

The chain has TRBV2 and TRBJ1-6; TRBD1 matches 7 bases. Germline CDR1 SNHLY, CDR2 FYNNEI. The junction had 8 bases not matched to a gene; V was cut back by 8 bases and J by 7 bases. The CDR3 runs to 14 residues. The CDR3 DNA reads TGTGCCAGCGCGGGGACAGCGAAAAATTCACCCCTCCACTTT. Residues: CASAGTAKNSPLHF.

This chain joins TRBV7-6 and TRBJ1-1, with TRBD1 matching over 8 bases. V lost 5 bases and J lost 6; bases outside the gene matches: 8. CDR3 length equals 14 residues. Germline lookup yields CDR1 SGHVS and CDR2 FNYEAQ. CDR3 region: CASSPHGDRSEAFF. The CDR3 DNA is TGTGCCAGCAGCCCTCACGGGGACAGGTCTGAAGCTTTCTTT. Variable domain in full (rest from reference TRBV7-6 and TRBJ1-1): GAGVSQSPRYKVTKRGQDVALRCDPISGHVSLYWYRQALGQGPEFLTYFNYEAQQDKSGLPNDRFSAERPEGSISTLTIQRTEQRDSAMYRCASSPHGDRSEAFFGQGTRLTVV.

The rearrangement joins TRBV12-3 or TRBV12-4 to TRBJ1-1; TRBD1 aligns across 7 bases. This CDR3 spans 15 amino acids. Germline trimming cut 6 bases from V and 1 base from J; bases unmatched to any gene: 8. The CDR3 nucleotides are TGTGCCAGCAGATCGACAGGGAACCCGAACACTGAAGCTTTCTTT. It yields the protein CASRSTGNPNTEAFF.

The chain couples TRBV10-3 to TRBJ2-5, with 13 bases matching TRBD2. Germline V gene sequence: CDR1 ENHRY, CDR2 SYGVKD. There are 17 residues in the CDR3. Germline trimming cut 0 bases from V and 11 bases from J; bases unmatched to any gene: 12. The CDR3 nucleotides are TGTGCCATCAGTGAGTCGGGACTAGCGGGGAACTACAGTGAGCAGTACTTC. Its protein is CAISESGLAGNYSEQYF.

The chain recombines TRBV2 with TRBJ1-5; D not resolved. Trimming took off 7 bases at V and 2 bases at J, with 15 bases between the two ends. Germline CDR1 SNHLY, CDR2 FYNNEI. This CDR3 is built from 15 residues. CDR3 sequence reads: CASTRRSGGNQPQHF. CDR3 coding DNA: TGTGCCAGCACGCGGCGGAGTGGTGGCAATCAGCCCCAGCATTTT.

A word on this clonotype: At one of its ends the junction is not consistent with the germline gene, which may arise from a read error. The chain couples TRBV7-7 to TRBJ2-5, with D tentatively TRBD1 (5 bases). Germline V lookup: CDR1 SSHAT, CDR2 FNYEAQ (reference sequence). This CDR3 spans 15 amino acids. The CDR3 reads CASSVSSLRAETQYF. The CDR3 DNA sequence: TGTGCTAGCAGCGTCTCAAGCCTCAGGGCAGAGACCCAGTACTTC.

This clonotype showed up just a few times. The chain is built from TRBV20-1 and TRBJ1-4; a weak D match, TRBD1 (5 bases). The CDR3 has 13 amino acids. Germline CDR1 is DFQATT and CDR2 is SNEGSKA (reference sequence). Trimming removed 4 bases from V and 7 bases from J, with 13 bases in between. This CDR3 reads CSAKDSWGEKLFF. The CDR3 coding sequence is TGCAGTGCTAAAGACAGTTGGGGTGAAAAACTGTTTTTT.

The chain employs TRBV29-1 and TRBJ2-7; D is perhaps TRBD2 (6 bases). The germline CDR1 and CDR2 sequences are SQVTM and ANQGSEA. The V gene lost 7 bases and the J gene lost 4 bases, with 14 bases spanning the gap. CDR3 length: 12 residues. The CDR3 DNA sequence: TGCAGCGCCGCTCGGGACTCATACGAGCAGTACTTC. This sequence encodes CSAARDSYEQYF.

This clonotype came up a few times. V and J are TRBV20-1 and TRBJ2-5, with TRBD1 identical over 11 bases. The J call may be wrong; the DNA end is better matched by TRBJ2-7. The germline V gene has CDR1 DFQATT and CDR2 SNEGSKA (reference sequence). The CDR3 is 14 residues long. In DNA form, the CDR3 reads TGCAGTGCGGACCCGGGACAGGGGGGGCTCGAGCAGTACTTC. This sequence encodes CSADPGQGGLEQYF.

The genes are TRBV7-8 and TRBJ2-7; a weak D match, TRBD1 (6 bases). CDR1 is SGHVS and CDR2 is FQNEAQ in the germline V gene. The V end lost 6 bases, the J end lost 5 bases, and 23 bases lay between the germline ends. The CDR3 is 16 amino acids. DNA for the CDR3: TGTGCCAGCAGGCACACCCGGGACACTCGTGTCAACGAGCAGTACTTC. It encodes CASRHTRDTRVNEQYF.

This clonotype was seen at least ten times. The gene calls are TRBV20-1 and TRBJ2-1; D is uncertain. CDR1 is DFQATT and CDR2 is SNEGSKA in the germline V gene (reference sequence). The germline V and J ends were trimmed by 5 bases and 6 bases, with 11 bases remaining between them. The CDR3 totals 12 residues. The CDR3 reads CSARSPPNEQFF. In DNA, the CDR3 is TGCAGTGCTCGCTCACCCCCCAATGAGCAGTTCTTC.

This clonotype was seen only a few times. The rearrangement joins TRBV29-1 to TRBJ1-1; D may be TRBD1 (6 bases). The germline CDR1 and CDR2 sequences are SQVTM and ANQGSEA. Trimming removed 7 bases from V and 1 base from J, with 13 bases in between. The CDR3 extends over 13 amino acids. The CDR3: CSANSGANTEAFF. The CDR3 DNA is TGCAGCGCGAACTCGGGGGCGAACACTGAAGCTTTCTTT.

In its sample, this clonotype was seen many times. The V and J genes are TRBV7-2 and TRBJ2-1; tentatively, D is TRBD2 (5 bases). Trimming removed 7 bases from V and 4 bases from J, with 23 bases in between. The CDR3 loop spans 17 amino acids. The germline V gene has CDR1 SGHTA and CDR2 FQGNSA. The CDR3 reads CASTSLDGRPGYNEQFF. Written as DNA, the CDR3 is TGTGCCAGCACCTCACTAGATGGGCGCCCCGGGTACAATGAGCAGTTCTTC.

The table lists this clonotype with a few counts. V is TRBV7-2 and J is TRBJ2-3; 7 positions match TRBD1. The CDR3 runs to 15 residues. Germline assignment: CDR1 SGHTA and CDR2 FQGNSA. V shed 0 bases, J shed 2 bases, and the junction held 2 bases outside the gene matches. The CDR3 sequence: CASSLATGATDTQYF. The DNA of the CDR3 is TGTGCCAGCAGCTTAGCAACAGGGGCCACAGATACGCAGTATTTT.

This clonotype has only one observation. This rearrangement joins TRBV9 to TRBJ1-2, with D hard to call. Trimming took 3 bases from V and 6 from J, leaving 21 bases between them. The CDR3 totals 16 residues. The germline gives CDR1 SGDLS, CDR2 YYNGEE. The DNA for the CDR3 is TGTGCCAGCAGCGCAGCCGGAGTCCCTCCGGCAAATGGCTACACCTTC. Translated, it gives CASSAAGVPPANGYTF.

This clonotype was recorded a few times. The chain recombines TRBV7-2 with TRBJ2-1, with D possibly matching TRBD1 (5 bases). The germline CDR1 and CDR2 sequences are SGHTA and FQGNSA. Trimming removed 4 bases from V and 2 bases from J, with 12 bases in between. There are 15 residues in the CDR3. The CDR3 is CASSSTQGTYNEQFF. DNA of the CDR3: TGTGCCAGCAGCTCCACCCAGGGCACCTACAATGAGCAGTTCTTC.

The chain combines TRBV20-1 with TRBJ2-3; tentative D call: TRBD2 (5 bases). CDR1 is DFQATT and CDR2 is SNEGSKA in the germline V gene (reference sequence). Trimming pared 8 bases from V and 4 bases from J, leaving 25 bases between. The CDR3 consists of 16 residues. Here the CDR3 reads CSTRPLTPRAPDTQYF. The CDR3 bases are TGCAGTACTCGGCCCTTGACGCCGAGGGCCCCAGATACGCAGTATTTT.

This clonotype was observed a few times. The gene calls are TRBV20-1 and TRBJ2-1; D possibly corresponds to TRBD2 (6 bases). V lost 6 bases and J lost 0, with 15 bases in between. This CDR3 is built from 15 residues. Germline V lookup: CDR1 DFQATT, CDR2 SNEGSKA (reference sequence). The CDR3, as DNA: TGCAGTGCGCGGGCGGGGCTTAGCTCCTACAATGAGCAGTTCTTC. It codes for CSARAGLSSYNEQFF.

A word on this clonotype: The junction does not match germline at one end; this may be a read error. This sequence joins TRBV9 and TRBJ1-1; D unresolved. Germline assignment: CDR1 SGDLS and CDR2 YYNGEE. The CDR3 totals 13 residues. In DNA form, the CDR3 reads TGTGCCGGCAGCGTAAAGCTGAACACTGAAGCTTTCTTT. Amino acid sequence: CAGSVKLNTEAFF.

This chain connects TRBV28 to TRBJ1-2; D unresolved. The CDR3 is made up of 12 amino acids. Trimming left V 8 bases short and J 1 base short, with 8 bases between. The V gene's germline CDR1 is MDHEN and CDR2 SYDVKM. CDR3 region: CASRGINYGYTF. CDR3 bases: TGTGCCAGCCGCGGGATTAACTATGGCTACACCTTC.

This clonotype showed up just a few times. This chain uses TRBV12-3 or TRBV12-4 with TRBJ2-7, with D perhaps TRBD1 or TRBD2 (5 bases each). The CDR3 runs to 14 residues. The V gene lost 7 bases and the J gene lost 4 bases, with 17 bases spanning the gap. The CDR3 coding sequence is TGTGCCAGCAAATTTAGACTCGGGGCTTACGAGCAGTACTTC. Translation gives CASKFRLGAYEQYF.

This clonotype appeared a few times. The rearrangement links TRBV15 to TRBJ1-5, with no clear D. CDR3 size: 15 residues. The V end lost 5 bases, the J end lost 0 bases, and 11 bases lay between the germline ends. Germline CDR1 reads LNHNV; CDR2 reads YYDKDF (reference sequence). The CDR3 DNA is TGTGCCACCAGCTCCCTCCGGGCTAGCAATCAGCCCCAGCATTTT. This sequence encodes CATSSLRASNQPQHF.

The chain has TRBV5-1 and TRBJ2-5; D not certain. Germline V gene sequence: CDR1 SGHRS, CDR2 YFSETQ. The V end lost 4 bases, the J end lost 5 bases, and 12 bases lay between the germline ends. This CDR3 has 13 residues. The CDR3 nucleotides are TGCGCCAGCAGCGCTGAAATTGGTGAGACCCAGTACTTC. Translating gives CASSAEIGETQYF.

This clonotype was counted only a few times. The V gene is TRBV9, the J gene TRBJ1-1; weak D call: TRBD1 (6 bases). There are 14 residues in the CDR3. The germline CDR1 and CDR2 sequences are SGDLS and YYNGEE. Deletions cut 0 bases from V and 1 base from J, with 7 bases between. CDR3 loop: CASSVGGRNTEAFF. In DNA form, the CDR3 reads TGTGCCAGCAGCGTAGGGGGGCGGAACACTGAAGCTTTCTTT.

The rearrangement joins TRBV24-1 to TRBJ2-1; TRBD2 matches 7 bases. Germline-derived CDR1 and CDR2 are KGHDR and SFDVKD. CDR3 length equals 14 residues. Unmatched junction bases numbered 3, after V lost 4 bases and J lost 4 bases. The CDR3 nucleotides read TGTGCCACCAGTGACCCGGGGGGATACAATGAGCAGTTCTTC. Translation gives CATSDPGGYNEQFF.

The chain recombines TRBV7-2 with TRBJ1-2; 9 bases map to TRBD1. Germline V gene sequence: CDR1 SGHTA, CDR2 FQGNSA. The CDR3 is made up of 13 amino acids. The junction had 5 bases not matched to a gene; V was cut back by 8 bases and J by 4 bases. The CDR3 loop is CASLDRGIYGYTF. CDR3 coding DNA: TGTGCCAGCCTCGACAGGGGGATCTATGGCTACACCTTC.